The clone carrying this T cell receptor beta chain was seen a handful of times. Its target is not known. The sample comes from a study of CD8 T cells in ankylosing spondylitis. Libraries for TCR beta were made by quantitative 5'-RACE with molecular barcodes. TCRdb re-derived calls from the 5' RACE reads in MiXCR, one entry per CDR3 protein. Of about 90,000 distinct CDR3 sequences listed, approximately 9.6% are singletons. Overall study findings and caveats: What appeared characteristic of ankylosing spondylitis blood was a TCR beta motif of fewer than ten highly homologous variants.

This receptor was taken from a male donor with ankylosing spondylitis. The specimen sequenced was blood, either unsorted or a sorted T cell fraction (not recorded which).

CDR3 coding DNA: TGTGCCAGCAGTACCTTCGGGATAACAGATACGCAGTATTTT. This gives the protein CASSTFGITDTQYF. This rearrangement joins TRBV6-1 to TRBJ2-3; D may be TRBD2 (5 bases). CDR1 and CDR2 from the germline V gene are MNHNS and SASEGT. There are 14 residues in the CDR3. The V end lost 5 bases, the J end lost 3 bases, and 12 bases lay between the germline ends.